Following are 30 T cell receptor beta chains from one sample sequenced in a study of Graves' ophthalmopathy and Graves' hyperthyroidism. TCR beta CDR3 regions were amplified from RNA transcripts. In the first round, RT-PCR was carried out with HTBI primers, and a multiplex PCR formed the second round. TCRdb reprocessed the multiplex PCR reads via MiXCR and lists one record per CDR3 protein. The table records some 750,000 distinct CDR3 sequences, 40% of them present only once. Sequencing input: peripheral blood. Source of these receptors: an adult man with Graves' ophthalmopathy.

As for this clonotype: The junction departs from the called germline gene at one end, perhaps through a read error. The rearrangement joins TRBV5-1 to TRBJ2-5; a weak D match, TRBD2 (5 bases). Germline CDR1 reads SGHRS; CDR2 reads YFSETQ. The CDR3 extends over 14 amino acids. The CDR3 sequence is CANSPDQTSGTQYF. The CDR3 DNA reads as TGCGCCAACAGCCCTGACCAAACCAGCGGGACCCAGTACTTC.

This clonotype appeared a few times. The chain uses TRBV20-1 and TRBJ2-5, with TRBD2 identical over 8 bases. The J segment lost 4 bases and the V segment lost 3 bases, leaving 10 bases of the junction unmatched. Looked up from germline, CDR1 is DFQATT and CDR2 is SNEGSKA (reference sequence). This CDR3 comprises 15 residues. CDR3 protein: CSARPPPGTRETQYF. CDR3 bases: TGCAGTGCTAGGCCCCCCCCCGGGACTAGAGAGACCCAGTACTTC.

The table lists this clonotype with a few counts. V and J are TRBV11-2 and TRBJ1-2; 7 bases agree with TRBD1. Trimming removed 4 bases from V and 1 base from J; junction bases left unmatched: 6. The germline gives CDR1 SGHAT, CDR2 FQNNGV. This CDR3 is built from 15 residues. CDR3 nucleotide sequence: TGTGCCAGCAGCTCCCGACAGGGCTATAACTATGGCTACACCTTC. This encodes CASSSRQGYNYGYTF.

The chain links TRBV29-1 to TRBJ1-2, with 9 positions matching TRBD1. Germline V gene data show CDR1 as SQVTM and CDR2 as ANQGSEA. CDR3 size: 12 residues. The junction had 7 bases not matched to a gene; V was cut back by 6 bases and J by 8 bases. CDR3 coding DNA: TGCAGCGTCGGGGACAGGGCGCTAGGCTACACCTTC. Its translation: CSVGDRALGYTF.

This clonotype was observed at least ten times. The rearrangement joins TRBV20-1 to TRBJ2-5, with D tentatively TRBD1 or TRBD2 (6 bases each). V lost 6 bases, J lost 3 bases, and 11 bases lay in between. The germline gives CDR1 DFQATT, CDR2 SNEGSKA (reference sequence). The CDR3 is made up of 12 amino acids. The CDR3 DNA sequence: TGCAGTGCCCGGGGGCGGGAAGAGACCCAGTACTTC. It codes for CSARGREETQYF.

This sequence joins TRBV7-2 and TRBJ2-7; D is unresolved. V lost 6 bases to trimming and J lost 2 bases, with 11 bases between them. Germline loops: CDR1 SGHTA, CDR2 FQGNSA. The CDR3 covers 13 residues. The CDR3 loop reads CASRNKGPYEQYF. CDR3 nucleotide sequence: TGTGCCAGCAGGAACAAGGGCCCCTACGAGCAGTACTTC.

The sample holds many counts of this clonotype. This sequence joins TRBV20-1 and TRBJ1-1; no clear D. Trimming cost V 3 bases and J 4 bases, with 12 bases left between them. This CDR3 comprises 13 residues. CDR1 DFQATT and CDR2 SNEGSKA come from the germline V gene (reference sequence). The CDR3 DNA reads TGCAGTGCTAGGGGCGGCATAAGCACTGAAGCTTTCTTT. It encodes CSARGGISTEAFF.

This clonotype has more than one count but fewer than ten. This sequence joins TRBV6-1 and TRBJ1-1; D gene uncertain. This CDR3 is 12 amino acids long. Trimming removed 1 base from V and 4 bases from J, with 4 bases in between. Germline V gene lookup returns CDR1 MNHNS and CDR2 SASEGT. The CDR3 DNA reads as TGTGCCAGCAGTGAAGTACTCACTGAAGCTTTCTTT. Translation: CASSEVLTEAFF.

The rearrangement links TRBV7-9 to TRBJ2-6; 9 bases agree with TRBD1. Germline V gene data show CDR1 as SEHNR and CDR2 as FQNEAQ (reference sequence). CDR3 length equals 19 residues. The junction had 10 bases not matched to a gene; V was cut back by 4 bases and J by 0 bases. CDR3 protein: CASSSNRATGGSGANVLTF. CDR3 bases: TGTGCCAGCAGCTCAAACCGGGCGACAGGGGGCTCTGGGGCCAACGTCCTGACTTTC. The whole variable domain, filled in from reference TRBV7-9 and TRBJ2-6, reads DTGVSQNPRHKITKRGQNVTFRCDPISEHNRLYWYRQTLGQGPEFLTYFQNEAQLEKSRLLSDRFSAERPKGSFSTLEIQRTEQGDSAMYLCASSSNRATGGSGANVLTFGAGSRLTVL.

V and J are TRBV4-2 and TRBJ1-1; D is undetermined. This CDR3 is 14 amino acids long. Trimming left V 5 bases short and J 0 bases short, with 10 bases between. Germline V gives CDR1 LGHNA, CDR2 YNFKEQ. Here the CDR3 DNA reads TGTGCCAGCAGCGGGCCAGCAATGAACACTGAAGCTTTCTTT. Protein product: CASSGPAMNTEAFF.

Points on this clonotype: One base away lies a much larger clone, so this may be a sequencing read error. No conserved phenylalanine or tryptophan ends this CDR3, so it is likely a read error. V and J are TRBV20-1 and TRBJ1-1; TRBD1 matches at 11 bases. CDR1 and CDR2 (germline): DFQATT, SNEGSKA (reference sequence). V shed 6 bases and J 4 bases; nucleotides not matched to a gene: 4. CDR3 length: 13 amino acids. CDR3 coding DNA: TGCAGTGCGAGGACAGGGGGCATCACTGAAGCTTTCTCT. This translates into CSARTGGITEAFS.

On this clonotype: No conserved phenylalanine or tryptophan ends this CDR3, so it is likely a read error. The DNA is omitted, as the CDR3 cannot be located on it reliably, and the CDR3 follows TCRdb's listing. J is TRBJ1-4 and V is TRBV25-1; the table's D call, TRBD1, was not checked against the DNA. Germline assignment: CDR1 MGHDK and CDR2 SYGVNS. Termini included, the CDR3 measures 8 amino acids. The CDR3: CASSEEGQ.

The rearrangement uses TRBV2 and TRBJ1-6; D is unresolved. V lost 7 bases to trimming and J lost 3 bases, with 10 bases between them. The length of the CDR3 is 14 residues. Looked up from germline, CDR1 is SNHLY and CDR2 is FYNNEI. The CDR3 region is CASIPGGYNSPLHF. CDR3 sequence (DNA): TGTGCCAGCATACCGGGAGGCTATAATTCACCCCTCCACTTT.

Worth noting for this clonotype: One base away lies a much larger clone, so this may be a sequencing read error. The CDR3 does not end in the conserved phenylalanine or tryptophan, so this is likely a read error. This rearrangement joins TRBV6-5 to TRBJ2-5; D uncertain. V was cut by 7 bases and J by 0 bases, with 3 bases left in between. Germline CDR1 is MNHEY and CDR2 is SVGAGI. The CDR3 spans 11 residues. The CDR3 DNA reads TGTGCCAGCAACCACCAAGAGACCCAGTACTGC. Protein sequence: CASNHQETQYC.

This clonotype was recorded many times. The chain recombines TRBV15 with TRBJ2-7; 9 bases line up with TRBD1. V lost 4 bases and J lost 2; bases outside the gene matches: 3. Germline V lookup: CDR1 LNHNV, CDR2 YYDKDF (reference sequence). The CDR3 runs to 14 residues. CDR3 in amino acids: CATSKGTGTYEQYF. The CDR3 region has the DNA TGTGCCACCAGCAAGGGGACAGGGACCTACGAGCAGTACTTC.

This clonotype came up many times. The chain carries TRBV10-3 and TRBJ2-3; 10 nucleotides align to TRBD2. Unmatched junction bases numbered 2, after V lost 5 bases and J lost 0 bases. Germline CDR1 and CDR2: ENHRY and SYGVKD. This CDR3 is 15 amino acids long. Here the CDR3 reads CAISSGRASTDTQYF. CDR3 nucleotide sequence: TGTGCCATCAGTAGCGGGAGGGCTAGCACAGATACGCAGTATTTT.

The table lists this clonotype with a few counts. The chain joins TRBV19 to TRBJ1-1; D not certain. Germline CDR1 is LNHDA and CDR2 is SQIVND (reference sequence). Between the trimmed V and J ends, which lost 9 bases and 6 bases, there was a span of 38 bases. The CDR3 sequence is 20 residues long. The CDR3 spells CARAVPFSRSRSWLGPEAFF. The CDR3 DNA follows: TGTGCCAGAGCCGTCCCCTTCAGCCGTTCTCGTTCTTGGCTAGGCCCTGAAGCTTTCTTT.

This clonotype was seen repeatedly, ten times or more. The CDR3 spells CAISESGTSGEKLFF. CDR3 nucleotide sequence: TGTGCCATCAGTGAGTCGGGAACCTCGGGTGAAAAACTGTTTTTT. V and J are TRBV10-3 and TRBJ1-4; D gene unclear. Germline CDR1 is ENHRY and CDR2 is SYGVKD. The V and J ends lost 0 bases and 7 bases respectively, with 12 bases between them. The CDR3 loop spans 15 amino acids.

This clonotype was recorded many times. V usage is TRBV2 and J usage is TRBJ2-7, with D unclear. The CDR3 contains 11 residues. Germline V lookup: CDR1 SNHLY, CDR2 FYNNEI. V shed 7 bases and J shed 3 bases, with 7 bases lying between them. The CDR3 sequence: CASTGNYEQYF. CDR3 DNA sequence: TGTGCCAGCACTGGGAACTACGAGCAGTACTTC.

On this clonotype: A much bigger clone sits one base away, suggesting this may be a read error. The J gene is TRBJ1-4, the V gene TRBV29-1; no firm D call. The germline V gene encodes CDR1 SQVTM and CDR2 ANQGSEA. Trimming removed 6 bases at V and 8 bases at J, with 16 bases between. The CDR3 is 13 residues long. The CDR3 loop is CSVGWRLGEKLFF. In nucleotides, the CDR3 is TGCAGCGTGGGGTGGCGATTGGGGGAAAAACTGTTTTTT.

The V call is TRBV10-3, the J call TRBJ2-7; D not resolved. Germline CDR1 and CDR2: ENHRY and SYGVKD. The V and J ends lost 0 bases and 0 bases respectively, with 9 bases between them. This CDR3 comprises 15 residues. The DNA of the CDR3 is TGTGCCATCAGTGAGTCCTTCGGCGGCTCCTACGAGCAGTACTTC. It codes for CAISESFGGSYEQYF.

The sample holds a few counts of this clonotype. The CDR3 nucleotides read TGTGCCAGCAGTCCCCAGGATGACTATGGCTACACCTTC. As protein: CASSPQDDYGYTF. The gene calls are TRBV6-6 and TRBJ1-2; D is undetermined. This CDR3 spans 13 amino acids. CDR1 and CDR2 from the germline V gene are MNHNY and SVGAGI (reference sequence). V was shortened by 5 bases and J by 3 bases, with 10 bases between the two germline ends.

The rearrangement uses TRBV2 and TRBJ2-7; 11 nucleotides line up with TRBD1. CDR1 SNHLY and CDR2 FYNNEI come from the germline V gene. Trimming at V came to 6 bases and at J to 6 bases, leaving 10 bases not matched to a gene. The CDR3 is 15 residues long. This CDR3 is CASRAGTGGSSEQYF. DNA for the CDR3: TGTGCCAGCAGAGCCGGGACAGGGGGGTCGAGCGAGCAGTACTTC.

This clonotype occurred many times. This chain connects TRBV29-1 to TRBJ2-7; possible D gene TRBD1, 5 bases. Per germline, CDR1 SQVTM and CDR2 ANQGSEA. V lost 1 base and J lost 3, with 13 bases in between. This CDR3 region has 14 residues. For the CDR3, the DNA is TGCAGCGTTGAAGTACCCCAGGGTCGCTACGAGCAGTACTTC. Its translation is CSVEVPQGRYEQYF.

The rearrangement joins TRBV10-3 to TRBJ2-5; the D gene is possibly TRBD1 (5 bases). Germline V gene sequence: CDR1 ENHRY, CDR2 SYGVKD. The V end was cut by 10 bases, the J end by 1 base, with 13 bases between. The CDR3 runs to 13 residues. CDR3 residues: CASIDRVQETQYF. The CDR3 region has the DNA TGTGCCAGCATTGACAGAGTCCAAGAGACCCAGTACTTC.

Comments on this clonotype: The conserved phenylalanine or tryptophan is not found at the CDR3 terminus, so this likely reflects a read error. It is unclear where the CDR3 begins or ends on the DNA, so no DNA is shown, and the CDR3 is as TCRdb lists it. The chain links TRBV7-2 to TRBJ2-6; TRBD1 is the table's D call and was not checked against the DNA. The CDR3 is made up of 8 amino acids, end residues included. CDR1 is SGHTA and CDR2 is FQGNSA in the germline V gene. The CDR3 sequence is CASSLLGQ.

This clonotype was recorded at least ten times. The rearrangement links TRBV2 to TRBJ1-1; D perhaps matches TRBD1 (5 bases). The CDR3 extends over 13 amino acids. V was pared by 4 bases and J by 4 bases, with 10 bases between. Germline V CDR1 and CDR2: SNHLY, FYNNEI. The CDR3 region is CASSGERGTEAFF. The CDR3, as DNA: TGTGCCAGCAGTGGTGAAAGGGGCACTGAAGCTTTCTTT.

Only a few counts were recorded for this clonotype. The chain has TRBV9 and TRBJ1-1; D remains unclear. The V gene's germline CDR1 is SGDLS and CDR2 YYNGEE. This CDR3 region has 13 residues. Deletions cut 0 bases from V and 6 bases from J, with 9 bases between. The CDR3 loop reads CASSVDTEAEAFF. CDR3 DNA sequence: TGTGCCAGCAGCGTAGATACCGAGGCTGAAGCTTTCTTT.

This clonotype appeared a few times. The rearrangement uses TRBV7-9 and TRBJ1-2; 8 nucleotides agree with TRBD1. The CDR3 extends over 16 amino acids. The germline V gene has CDR1 SEHNR and CDR2 FQNEAQ (reference sequence). The junction had 17 bases not matched to a gene; V was cut back by 6 bases and J by 8 bases. This CDR3 is CASSNPQGAGVRGYTF. In nucleotides, the CDR3 is TGTGCCAGCAGTAATCCCCAGGGGGCGGGTGTAAGAGGCTACACCTTC. Full variable domain (missing parts from reference TRBV7-9 and TRBJ1-2): DTGVSQNPRHKITKRGQNVTFRCDPISEHNRLYWYRQTLGQGPEFLTYFQNEAQLEKSRLLSDRFSAERPKGSFSTLEIQRTEQGDSAMYLCASSNPQGAGVRGYTFGSGTRLTVV.

The V gene is TRBV15, the J gene TRBJ1-2; the D gene is possibly TRBD1 (5 bases). Germline values: CDR1 LNHNV, CDR2 YYDKDF (reference sequence). The CDR3 is 16 residues long. V dropped 5 bases and J dropped 2 bases, with 18 bases sitting between them. The CDR3 loop reads CATSRDHNIRNYGYTF. The CDR3 nucleotides read TGTGCCACCAGCCGGGACCATAATATAAGAAACTATGGCTACACCTTC.